This is a list of T cell receptor beta chains from one sample in a study of beta chain features in type 1 diabetes. TCRdb keeps only in-frame clones here, not all; method: immunoSEQ multiplex PCR. The repertoire holds 600,000 to 650,000 clones, with about a sixth as singletons. Sequencing was performed on naive CD4+ T cells from blood. The receptors were gathered from a man in his late teens or twenties in good health. Each CDR3 is given with its conserved first and last residue. The D gene is left open where the match is weak. Size is omitted from some rows. Given values are once, few, many or a class for expanded clones.

abundance,v_gene,j_gene,d_gene,CDR3aa,CDR3nt
few,TRBV7-2,TRBJ1-3,NA,CASSLTGSSGNTIYF,TGTGCCAGCAGCCTAACAGGGAGCTCTGGAAACACCATATATTTT
NA,TRBV18,TRBJ1-2,NA,CASSPPSSARATGYTF,TGTGCCAGCTCACCACCGTCTTCCGCCCGGGCTACTGGCTACACCTTC
few,TRBV6-6,TRBJ2-5,TRBD1,CASSSRQGVTQYF,TGTGCCAGCAGTTCCCGACAGGGGGTGACCCAGTACTTC
few,TRBV29-1,TRBJ2-7,TRBD2,CSVRTGTSVRSYEQYF,TGCAGCGTTAGAACCGGGACTAGCGTCAGGTCCTACGAGCAGTACTTC
NA,TRBV7-6,TRBJ2-3,NA,CASSLAGVGTDTQYF,TGTGCCAGCAGCTTAGCGGGGGTGGGCACAGATACGCAGTATTTT
few,TRBV7-2,TRBJ2-1,NA,CASSLDKLGYFNEQFF,TGTGCCAGCAGCTTAGATAAACTGGGATACTTCAATGAGCAGTTCTTC
few,TRBV29-1,TRBJ1-2,NA,CSVSMSAAEYGYTF,TGCAGCGTTTCGATGTCGGCAGCCGAATATGGCTACACCTTC
few,TRBV18,TRBJ2-5,TRBD1,CASSPMTGDEKTQYF,TGTGCCAGCTCACCAATGACAGGGGATGAGAAGACCCAGTACTTC
few,TRBV10-3,TRBJ1-5,TRBD1,CAITQDRGQPQHF,TGTGCCATCACCCAGGACAGGGGTCAGCCCCAGCATTTT
few,TRBV29-1,TRBJ1-2,NA,CSVGSNYGYTF,TGCAGCGTCGGTAGTAACTATGGCTACACCTTC
few,TRBV6-5,TRBJ1-1,NA,CASSRGEGTEAFF,TGTGCCAGCAGCCGGGGGGAGGGCACTGAAGCTTTCTTT
NA,TRBV2,TRBJ2-1,NA,CASLYRPSSYNEQFF,TGTGCCAGCCTGTACCGTCCGAGCTCCTACAATGAGCAGTTCTTC
NA,TRBV2,TRBJ2-5,TRBD1,CASKRPTGGETQYF,TGTGCCAGCAAAAGACCGACAGGGGGCGAGACCCAGTACTTC
NA,TRBV4-1,TRBJ2-1,TRBD2,CASSILAGAYNEQFF,TGCGCCAGCAGTATTCTAGCGGGAGCGTACAATGAGCAGTTCTTC
few,TRBV7-3,TRBJ1-2,NA,CASSLDSQDYGYTF,TGTGCCAGCAGTTTGGACAGTCAGGACTATGGCTACACCTTC
few,TRBV9,TRBJ2-3,NA,CASSAHLWGSDTQYF,TGTGCCAGCAGCGCCCACCTCTGGGGGTCAGATACGCAGTATTTT
NA,TRBV7-8,TRBJ1-1,NA,CASSLDIGTEAFF,TGTGCCAGCAGCCTCGACATCGGCACTGAAGCTTTCTTT
NA,TRBV9,TRBJ2-5,TRBD2,CASSVDSGRGETQYF,TGTGCCAGCAGCGTAGATAGCGGGAGAGGGGAGACCCAGTACTTC
NA,TRBV19,TRBJ2-5,TRBD1,CASVAQGREETQYF,TGTGCCAGTGTTGCACAGGGGAGAGAAGAGACCCAGTACTTC
NA,TRBV4-3,TRBJ1-3,TRBD1,CASSQQGVIGNTIYF,TGCGCCAGCAGCCAACAGGGGGTTATTGGAAACACCATATATTTT
NA,TRBV13,TRBJ2-2,NA,CASSMLARGNTGELFF,TGTGCCAGCAGTATGCTAGCGAGAGGCAACACCGGGGAGCTGTTTTTT
many,TRBV10-3,TRBJ2-7,NA,CAIRDGAYEQYF,TGTGCCATCAGGGACGGAGCCTACGAGCAGTACTTC
NA,TRBV7-3,TRBJ1-1,NA,CASSQTPKDTEAFF,TGTGCCAGCAGCCAAACGCCAAAGGACACTGAAGCTTTCTTT
NA,TRBV18,TRBJ2-6,NA,CASSPVVPGANVLTF,TGTGCCAGCTCACCCGTGGTACCTGGGGCCAACGTCCTGACTTTC
few,TRBV7-8,TRBJ2-1,TRBD2,CASRRGGLYNEQFF,TGTGCCAGCAGGCGGGGGGGCCTGTACAATGAGCAGTTCTTC
NA,TRBV28,TRBJ1-2,TRBD1,CASSFALRDSYGYTF,TGTGCCAGCAGTTTTGCACTCCGGGACAGTTATGGCTACACCTTC